This T cell receptor (beta chain) emerged from a study of blood T cell repertoires in COVID-19. Study overall: COVID-19 samples collected from the United States, Italy and Spain covered acute and convalescent phases. The cDNA or gDNA used as material had been derived from T cells, B-cell-depleted T cells, or PBMCs.

Source study methods: Reference gene primer amplification yielded estimated nucleated cell counts. Generated by immunoSEQ multiplex PCR, the TCRdb table keeps only in-frame clones and is missing some. V and J calls and clone size are copied from that table; D and trimming were computed from the DNA. The sample shows about 260,000 clones, nearly 85% of them seen only once. Source material: peripheral blood. This receptor was identified in a human donor in a cohort sampled during active COVID-19.

CDR3 protein: CASSLFSGGQETQYF. Written as DNA, the CDR3 is TGTGCCAGCAGCTTATTTAGCGGGGGTCAAGAGACCCAGTACTTC. The genes are TRBV7-6 and TRBJ2-5; 9 bases align to TRBD2. The CDR3 contains 15 residues. Unmatched junction bases numbered 3, after V lost 2 bases and J lost 2 bases. CDR1 is SGHVS, CDR2 FNYEAQ, per germline. Full variable domain (missing parts from reference TRBV7-6 and TRBJ2-5): GAGVSQSPRYKVTKRGQDVALRCDPISGHVSLYWYRQALGQGPEFLTYFNYEAQQDKSGLPNDRFSAERPEGSISTLTIQRTEQRDSAMYRCASSLFSGGQETQYFGPGTRLLVL.